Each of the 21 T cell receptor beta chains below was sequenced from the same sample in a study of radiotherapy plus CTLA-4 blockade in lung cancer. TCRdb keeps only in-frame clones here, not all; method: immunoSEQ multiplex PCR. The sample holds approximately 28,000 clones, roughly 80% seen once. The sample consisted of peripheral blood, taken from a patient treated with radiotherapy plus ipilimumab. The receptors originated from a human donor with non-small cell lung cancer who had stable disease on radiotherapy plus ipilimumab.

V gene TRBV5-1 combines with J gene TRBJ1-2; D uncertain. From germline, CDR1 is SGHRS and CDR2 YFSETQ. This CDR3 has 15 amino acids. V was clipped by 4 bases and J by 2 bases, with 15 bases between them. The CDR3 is CASSPQEGSNYGYTF. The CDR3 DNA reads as TGCGCCAGCAGCCCGCAGGAGGGTTCGAACTATGGCTACACCTTC.

The CDR3 reads CASKRGDNEQFF. In DNA form, the CDR3 reads TGTGCCAGCAAGCGGGGGGACAATGAGCAGTTCTTC. The chain carries TRBV27 and TRBJ2-1; TRBD2 agrees at 9 bases. V lost 7 bases to trimming and J lost 5 bases; unmatched junction nucleotides: 0. The V gene's germline CDR1 is MNHEY and CDR2 SMNVEV (reference sequence). The CDR3 runs to 12 residues.

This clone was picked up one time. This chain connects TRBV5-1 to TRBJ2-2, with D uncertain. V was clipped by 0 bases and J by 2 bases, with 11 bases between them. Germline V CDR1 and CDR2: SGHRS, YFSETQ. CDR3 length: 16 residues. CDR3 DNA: TGCGCCAGCAGCTTGGAATCGGCAGCTAACACCGGGGAGCTGTTTTTT. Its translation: CASSLESAANTGELFF.

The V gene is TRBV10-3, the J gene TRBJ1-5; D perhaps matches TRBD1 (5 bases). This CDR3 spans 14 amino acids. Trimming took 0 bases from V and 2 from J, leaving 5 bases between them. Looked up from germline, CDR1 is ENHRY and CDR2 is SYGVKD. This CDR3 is CAISESGGNQPQHF. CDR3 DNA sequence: TGTGCCATCAGTGAGTCGGGGGGCAATCAGCCCCAGCATTTT.

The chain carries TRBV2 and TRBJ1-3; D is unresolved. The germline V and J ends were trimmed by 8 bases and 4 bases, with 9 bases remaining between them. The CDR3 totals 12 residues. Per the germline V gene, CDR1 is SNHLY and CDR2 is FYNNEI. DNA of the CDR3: TGTGCCAGCTCCGGTGCAGGAAACACCATATATTTT. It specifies CASSGAGNTIYF.

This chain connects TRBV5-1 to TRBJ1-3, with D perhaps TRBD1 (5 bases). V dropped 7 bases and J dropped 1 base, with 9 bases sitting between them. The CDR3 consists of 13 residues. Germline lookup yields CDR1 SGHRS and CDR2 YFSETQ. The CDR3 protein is CASGQGSGNTIYF. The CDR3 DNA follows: TGCGCCAGCGGTCAGGGTTCTGGAAACACCATATATTTT.

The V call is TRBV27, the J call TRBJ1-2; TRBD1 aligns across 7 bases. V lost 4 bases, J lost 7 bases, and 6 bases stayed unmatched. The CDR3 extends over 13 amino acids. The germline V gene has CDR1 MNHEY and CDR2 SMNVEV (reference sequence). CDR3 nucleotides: TGTGCCAGCAGTTCCCCAGGGGGTGCTGGCTACACCTTC. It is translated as CASSSPGGAGYTF.

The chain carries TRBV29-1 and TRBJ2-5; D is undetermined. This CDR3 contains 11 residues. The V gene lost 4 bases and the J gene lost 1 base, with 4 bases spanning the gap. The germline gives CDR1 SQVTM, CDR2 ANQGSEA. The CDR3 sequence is CSVGPQETQYF. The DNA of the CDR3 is TGCAGCGTTGGCCCCCAAGAGACCCAGTACTTC.

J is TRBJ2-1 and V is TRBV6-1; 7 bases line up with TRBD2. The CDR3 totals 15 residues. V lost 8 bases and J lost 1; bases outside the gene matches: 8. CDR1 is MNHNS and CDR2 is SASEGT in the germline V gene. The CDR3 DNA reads TGTGCCAGCGTGGCTGGGAGGGGATCCTACAATGAGCAGTTCTTC. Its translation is CASVAGRGSYNEQFF.

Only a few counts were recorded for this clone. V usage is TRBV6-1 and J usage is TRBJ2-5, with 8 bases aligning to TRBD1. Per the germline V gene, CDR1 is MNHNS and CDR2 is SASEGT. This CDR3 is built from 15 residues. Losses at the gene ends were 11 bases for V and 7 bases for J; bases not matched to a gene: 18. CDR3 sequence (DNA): TGTGCCCTAATTCCAGGGACAGGTGTTTTAGGGACCCAGTACTTC. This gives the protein CALIPGTGVLGTQYF.

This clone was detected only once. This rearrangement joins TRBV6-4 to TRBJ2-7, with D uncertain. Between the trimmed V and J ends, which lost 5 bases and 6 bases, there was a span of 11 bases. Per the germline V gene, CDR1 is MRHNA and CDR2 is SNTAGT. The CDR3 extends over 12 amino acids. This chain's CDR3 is CASSPRGLEQYV. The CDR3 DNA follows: TGTGCCAGCAGTCCCAGAGGTCTCGAGCAGTACGTC.

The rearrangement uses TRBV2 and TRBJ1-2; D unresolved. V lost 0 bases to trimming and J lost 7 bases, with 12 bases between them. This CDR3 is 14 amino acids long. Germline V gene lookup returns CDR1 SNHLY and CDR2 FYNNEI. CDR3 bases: TGTGCCAGCAGTGAAGCAAGGTCAGGAGGTGGCTACACCTTC. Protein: CASSEARSGGGYTF.

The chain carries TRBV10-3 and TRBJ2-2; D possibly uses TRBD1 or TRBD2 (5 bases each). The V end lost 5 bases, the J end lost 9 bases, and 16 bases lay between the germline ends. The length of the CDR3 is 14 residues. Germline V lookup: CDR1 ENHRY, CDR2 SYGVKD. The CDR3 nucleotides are TGTGCCATCAGTACCGGGACCCTCAGTAGGGAGCTGTTTTTT. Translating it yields CAISTGTLSRELFF.

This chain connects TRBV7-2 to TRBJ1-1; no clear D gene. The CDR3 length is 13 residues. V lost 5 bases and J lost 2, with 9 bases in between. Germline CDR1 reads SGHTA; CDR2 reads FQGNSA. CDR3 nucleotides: TGTGCCAGCAGCCCACAAGTCAACACTGAAGCTTTCTTT. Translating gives CASSPQVNTEAFF.

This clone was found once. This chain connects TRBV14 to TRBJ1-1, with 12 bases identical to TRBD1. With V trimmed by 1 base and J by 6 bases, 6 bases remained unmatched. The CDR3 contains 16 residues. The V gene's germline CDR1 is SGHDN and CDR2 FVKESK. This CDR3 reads CASSQALGQGAAEAFF. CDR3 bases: TGTGCCAGCAGCCAAGCCCTGGGACAGGGGGCCGCTGAAGCTTTCTTT. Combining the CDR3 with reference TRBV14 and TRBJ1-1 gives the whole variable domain EAGVTQFPSHSVIEKGQTVTLRCDPISGHDNLYWYRRVMGKEIKFLLHFVKESKQDESGMPNNRFLAERTGGTYSTLKVQPAELEDSGVYFCASSQALGQGAAEAFFGQGTRLTVV.

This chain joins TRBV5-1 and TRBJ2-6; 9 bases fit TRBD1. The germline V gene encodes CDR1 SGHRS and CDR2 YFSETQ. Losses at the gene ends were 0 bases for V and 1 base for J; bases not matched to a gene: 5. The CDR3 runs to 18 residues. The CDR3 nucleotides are TGCGCCAGCAGCTTGGGACTAGGACAGGGGTCTGGGGCCAACGTCCTGACTTTC. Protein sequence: CASSLGLGQGSGANVLTF.

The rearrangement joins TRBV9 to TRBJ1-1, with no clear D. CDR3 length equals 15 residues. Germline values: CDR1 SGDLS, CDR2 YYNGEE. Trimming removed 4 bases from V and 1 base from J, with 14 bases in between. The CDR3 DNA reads TGTGCCAGCAGCAGGAGTGTTTTCGAGAACACTGAAGCTTTCTTT. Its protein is CASSRSVFENTEAFF.

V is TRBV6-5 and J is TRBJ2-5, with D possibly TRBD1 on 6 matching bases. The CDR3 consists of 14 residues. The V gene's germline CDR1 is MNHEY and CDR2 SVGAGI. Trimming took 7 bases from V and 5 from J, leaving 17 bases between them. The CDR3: CASNPRGSWETQYF. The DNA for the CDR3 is TGTGCCAGCAACCCCAGGGGTTCATGGGAGACCCAGTACTTC.

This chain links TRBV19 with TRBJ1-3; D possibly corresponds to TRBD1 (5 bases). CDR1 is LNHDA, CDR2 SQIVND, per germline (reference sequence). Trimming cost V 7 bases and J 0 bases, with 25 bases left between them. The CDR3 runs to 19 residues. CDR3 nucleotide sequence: TGTGCCAGTACCCCCTGGGAGACAGATACTACAGACTCTGGAAACACCATATATTTT. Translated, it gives CASTPWETDTTDSGNTIYF.

The CDR3 is CASSLGSASLNEKLFF. CDR3 coding DNA: TGTGCCAGCAGCTTAGGGTCCGCCAGCCTAAATGAAAAACTGTTTTTT. The genes are TRBV11-2 and TRBJ1-4; no definite D call. V dropped 1 base and J dropped 5 bases, with 14 bases sitting between them. The CDR3 covers 16 residues. Germline V gives CDR1 SGHAT, CDR2 FQNNGV. Full variable domain (missing parts from reference TRBV11-2 and TRBJ1-4): EAGVAQSPRYKIIEKRQSVAFWCNPISGHATLYWYQQILGQGPKLLIQFQNNGVVDDSQLPKDRFSAERLKGVDSTLKIQPAKLEDSAVYLCASSLGSASLNEKLFFGSGTQLSVL.

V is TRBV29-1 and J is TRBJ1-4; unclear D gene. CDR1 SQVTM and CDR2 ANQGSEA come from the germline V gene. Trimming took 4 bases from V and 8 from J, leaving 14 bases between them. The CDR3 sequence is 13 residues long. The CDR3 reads CSVVGRVGEKLFF. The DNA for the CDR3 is TGCAGCGTTGTGGGGAGGGTAGGCGAAAAACTGTTTTTT.